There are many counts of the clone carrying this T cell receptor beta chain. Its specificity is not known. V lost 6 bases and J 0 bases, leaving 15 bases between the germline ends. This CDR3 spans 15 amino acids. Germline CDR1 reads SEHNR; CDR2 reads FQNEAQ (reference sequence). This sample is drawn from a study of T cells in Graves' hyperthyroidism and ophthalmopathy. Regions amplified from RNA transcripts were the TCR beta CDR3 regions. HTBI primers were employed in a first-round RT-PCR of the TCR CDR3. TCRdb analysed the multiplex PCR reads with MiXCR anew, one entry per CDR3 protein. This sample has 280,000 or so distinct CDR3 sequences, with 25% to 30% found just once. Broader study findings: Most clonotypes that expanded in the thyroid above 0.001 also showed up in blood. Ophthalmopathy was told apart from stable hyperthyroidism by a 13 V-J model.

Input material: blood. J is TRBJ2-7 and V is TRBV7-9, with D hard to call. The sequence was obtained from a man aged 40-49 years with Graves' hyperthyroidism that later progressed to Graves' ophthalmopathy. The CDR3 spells CASSLTVPYSYEQYF. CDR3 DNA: TGTGCCAGCAGTTTAACGGTACCTTACTCCTACGAGCAGTACTTC.